Listed below are T cell receptor beta chains from one sample, sequenced in a study of T cell repertoires in cytomegalovirus infection. TCRdb reprocessed the reads with MiXCR, giving one entry per CDR3 protein. The sample contains hundreds of thousands of distinct CDR3 sequences, approximately 30% of which appear only once. Specimen: PBMCs. Receptors were obtained from a human donor in good health (CMV status not recorded). Some clones in this sample may be carry-over from other donors' samples. The CDR3 runs from the conserved cysteine through the conserved F or W. The D gene is left open where the match is weak. Expanded clones are given a class, and other clones once, few, many or no size at all.

TRBJ1-1	TRBD1	TRBV6-5	13	-	TGTGCCAGCAGCCCGGGACAGCAGTTGGGAGCTTTCTTT	CASSPGQQLGAFF
TRBJ1-1	TRBD1	TRBV18	15	-	TGTGCCAGCTCACCAAACGGACAGGCGAACACTGAAGCTTTCTTT	CASSPNGQANTEAFF
TRBJ1-1	-	TRBV28	14	-	TGTGCCAGCAGCAGAGCGGGGGCTTCCTATGAAGCTTTCTTT	CASSRAGASYEAFF
TRBJ2-7	TRBD2	TRBV28	13	many	TGTGCCGCCACCGGGGGGGGGCTCTACGAGCAGTACTTC	CAATGGGLYEQYF
TRBJ2-3	TRBD2	TRBV7-2	14	-	TGTGCCAGCAGCTCCGCGGGGGGGCCTGATACGCAGTATTTT	CASSSAGGPDTQYF
TRBJ2-2	TRBD2	TRBV7-8	17	many	TGTGCCAGCAGCTTAATTGTGGTAGCGGGGTACACCGGGGAGCTGTTTTTT	CASSLIVVAGYTGELFF
TRBJ2-5	-	TRBV6-1	13	many	TGTGCCAGCAGTGCCGGCGGGCAAGAGACCCAGTACTTC	CASSAGGQETQYF
TRBJ1-6	-	TRBV7-6	15	-	TGTGCCAGCAGCTTTCCGGGACTGGACAATTCACCCCTCCACTTT	CASSFPGLDNSPLHF
TRBJ2-7	-	TRBV20-1	12	-	TGCAGTGCCCGCCCCGGGGGCTACGAGCAGTACTTC	CSARPGGYEQYF
TRBJ2-7	TRBD2	TRBV6-1	15	-	TGTGCCAGCAACCCGACGGGGGGAAGCTCCTACGAGCAGTACTTC	CASNPTGGSSYEQYF
TRBJ1-5	TRBD1	TRBV10-3	13	few	TGTGCCATCAGTACAGGGGTTGGACAGCCCCAGCATTTT	CAISTGVGQPQHF
TRBJ2-3	-	TRBV7-2	13	-	TGTGCCAGTTGCGTCCAGGGGCCAGATACGCAGTACTTT	CASCVQGPDTQYF
TRBJ2-1	-	TRBV7-2	14	many	TGTGCCAGCAGCTTAGGTAGGTCCGATGGTGAGCAGTTCTTC	CASSLGRSDGEQFF
TRBJ2-6	-	TRBV7-2	15	many	TGTGCCAGCAGCTTGTCATTCTCTGGGGCCAACGTCCTGACTTTC	CASSLSFSGANVLTF
TRBJ1-2	-	TRBV6-5	15	-	TGTGCCAGCAGGATGACTGGGGCCGCCGGTAAAGACTACACCTTC	CASRMTGAAGKDYTF
TRBJ1-2	-	TRBV19	16	few	TGTGCCAGTAGTATCGAGCTGTGGGGGCCGATCTATGGCTACACCTTC	CASSIELWGPIYGYTF
TRBJ1-1	-	TRBV6-2/TRBV6-3	13	many	TGTGCCAGCAGTTACGGCGCGGACACTGAAGCTTTCTTT	CASSYGADTEAFF
TRBJ1-2	-	TRBV6-5	14	few	TGTGCCAGCATCTCCCTGGGGGGTCCCTATGGCTACACCTTC	CASISLGGPYGYTF
TRBJ2-3	-	TRBV4-1	17	-	TGCGCCAGCAGCCAAACCCCAGGGGAAGGGCCCACAGATACGCAGTATTTT	CASSQTPGEGPTDTQYF
TRBJ2-1	-	TRBV6-5	16	-	TGTGCCAGCAGCTCCGTGGGGGGTGGGCCCCACAATGAGCAGTTCTTC	CASSSVGGGPHNEQFF
TRBJ1-4	-	TRBV18	14	few	TGTGCCAGCTCACCAGGACGGGCTAATGAAAAACTGTTTTTT	CASSPGRANEKLFF
TRBJ1-5	TRBD1	TRBV2	15	-	TGTGCCAGCAGGGAGACAGGGGGCGCGGGTCAGCCCCAGCATTTT	CASRETGGAGQPQHF
TRBJ2-3	TRBD1	TRBV6-6	13	few	TGTGCCAGCTCAGACAGGGGTACAGATACGCAGTATTTT	CASSDRGTDTQYF
TRBJ2-7	-	TRBV29-1	13	-	TGCAGCGTAGGGGACGTCGTCTCCTACGAGCAGTACTTC	CSVGDVVSYEQYF
TRBJ1-2	-	TRBV28	14	many	TGTGCCAGCAGTTTATACGAAGTGAACTATGGCTACACCTTC	CASSLYEVNYGYTF
TRBJ2-5	TRBD2	TRBV7-2	17	many	TGTGCCAGCAGCTTTGGGGTCCTAGCGGGGGGGGGAGAGACCCAGTACTTC	CASSFGVLAGGGETQYF
TRBJ2-1	TRBD2	TRBV28	16	-	TGTGCCAGCAGTCCCCCTTACGGGGGGGGCTACAATGAGCAGTTCTTC	CASSPPYGGGYNEQFF
TRBJ1-4	-	TRBV18	16	-	TGTGCCAGCTCACCAAGGGGGGCATCTACTAATGAAAAACTGTTTTTT	CASSPRGASTNEKLFF
TRBJ1-1	TRBD1	TRBV4-2	14	-	TGTGCCAGCCGCCAAGACAGGGGTGGCACTGAAGCTTTCTTT	CASRQDRGGTEAFF
TRBJ1-6	-	TRBV7-9	15	many	TGTGCCAGCAGCTTATCGGGACGGGTAAATTCACCCCTCCACTTT	CASSLSGRVNSPLHF
TRBJ1-5	-	TRBV5-1	15	-	TGCGCCAGCAGCTACGACAGCAATAGCAATCAGCCCCAGCATTTT	CASSYDSNSNQPQHF
TRBJ2-1	TRBD2	TRBV7-6	15	-	TGTGCCAGCAGCGATCGGGGGGGACCCTACAATGAGCAGTTCTTC	CASSDRGGPYNEQFF
TRBJ1-2	-	TRBV7-2	13	many	TGTGCCAGCAGCTTTACAGGGAACTATGGCTACACCTTC	CASSFTGNYGYTF
TRBJ2-3	-	TRBV5-4	14	-	TGTGCCAGCGCAGTGCAGCGGTCCACAGATACGAAGTATTTT	CASAVQRSTDTKYF
TRBJ1-4	TRBD1	TRBV5-4	15	few	TGTGCCAGCAGCTTGAACCTACAGGGGAACGAAAAACTGTTTTTT	CASSLNLQGNEKLFF
TRBJ1-1	-	TRBV5-6	13	many	TGTGCCAGCAGCGTGACAGCAAACACTGAAGCTTTCTTT	CASSVTANTEAFF
TRBJ2-7	-	TRBV7-2	14	many	TGTGCCAGCAGCCGGCGGACTGAAACCTACGAGCAGTACTTC	CASSRRTETYEQYF
TRBJ1-4	TRBD1	TRBV15	15	few	TGTGCCACCAGCGGCCAGGGGACAGGGGAGGAAAAACTGTTTTTT	CATSGQGTGEEKLFF
TRBJ2-5	-	TRBV15	13	-	TGTGCCACCAGCAGAGATCTGGCCGAGACCCAGTACTTC	CATSRDLAETQYF
TRBJ2-1	-	TRBV6-2/TRBV6-3	12	-	TGTGCCAGCAGCCTCACGTTCGGTGAGCAGTTCTTC	CASSLTFGEQFF
TRBJ1-1	-	TRBV29-1	11	-	TGCAGCGTTGAAGACCTAGCTGAAGCTTTCTTT	CSVEDLAEAFF
TRBJ1-5	-	TRBV6-1	15	-	TGTGCCAGCAGTGAAGTCCCTAGTGGCAATCAGCCCCAGCATTTT	CASSEVPSGNQPQHF
TRBJ2-3	-	TRBV11-2	16	many	TGTGCCAGCAGCGTACTTCGCGGGCCACCGACAGATACGCAGTATTTT	CASSVLRGPPTDTQYF
TRBJ2-1	TRBD2	TRBV2	18	few	TGTGCCCAAAAAGGAACTAGCGGGACCTTGGACAATGGGAATGAGCAGTTCTTC	CAQKGTSGTLDNGNEQFF
TRBJ1-4	-	TRBV4-2	18	-	TGTGCCAGCATCCAAGATGGAAACAGGGAGATCGTTGATGAAAAACTGTTTTTT	CASIQDGNREIVDEKLFF
TRBJ2-1	-	TRBV20-1	10	-	TGCAGTGCCCCCAAGGGTGAGCAGTTCTTC	CSAPKGEQFF
TRBJ2-2	TRBD2	TRBV7-2	16	many	TGTGCCAGCAGCTTACTTGGACTAGCTATCACCGGGGAGCTGTTTTTT	CASSLLGLAITGELFF